Below, 23 T cell receptor beta chains from the same sample are listed, as sequenced in a study of T cells in Graves' hyperthyroidism and ophthalmopathy. Amplified TCR beta CDR3 regions derived from RNA transcripts. HTBI primers drove first-round RT-PCR of the TCR CDR3. TCRdb independently ran MiXCR on the multiplex PCR reads; one entry per CDR3 protein. This sample yields roughly 420,000 distinct CDR3 sequences, of which about an eighth are seen a single time; 5.3% belongs to the top ten. Sequencing input: blood. These receptors were taken from a woman under 30 with Graves' hyperthyroidism.

In this sample, this clonotype turned up many times. The chain combines TRBV13 with TRBJ2-7, with 7 bases that match TRBD2. The length of the CDR3 is 17 residues. The V segment lost 4 bases and the J segment 1 base; nucleotides outside the gene matches: 13. Germline CDR1 PRHDT, CDR2 FYEKMQ (reference sequence). CDR3 region: CASSSGIGSGLSYEQYF. The CDR3 DNA follows: TGTGCCAGCAGCTCGGGCATCGGTAGCGGGCTTTCCTACGAGCAGTACTTC.

The V call is TRBV7-9, the J call TRBJ1-2; D is undetermined. Germline V gene data show CDR1 as SEHNR and CDR2 as FQNEAQ (reference sequence). This CDR3 comprises 16 residues. V shed 1 base and J shed 0 bases, with 12 bases lying between them. The CDR3 bases are TGTGCCAGCAGCTTAGATTGGACTCAAGCTAACTATGGCTACACCTTC. As protein: CASSLDWTQANYGYTF.

This chain joins TRBV30 and TRBJ1-5; 7 nucleotides line up with TRBD1. Trimming cost V 3 bases and J 3 bases; bases outside gene matches: 5. The CDR3 runs to 14 residues. Per the germline V gene, CDR1 is GTSNPN and CDR2 is SVGIG (reference sequence). The CDR3 protein is CAWSGGQANQPQHF. The CDR3 coding sequence is TGTGCCTGGAGCGGAGGACAGGCCAATCAGCCCCAGCATTTT.

This clonotype was recorded a few times. This chain connects TRBV4-1 to TRBJ1-1, with D uncertain. Trimming cost V 0 bases and J 1 base, with 9 bases left between them. The germline CDR1 and CDR2 sequences are MGHRA and YSYEKL. The CDR3 has 15 amino acids. CDR3 DNA: TGCGCCAGCAGCCAAGACGGGAGGCAGAACACTGAAGCTTTCTTT. Its protein product is CASSQDGRQNTEAFF.

The table lists this clonotype with many counts. This chain uses TRBV7-8 with TRBJ1-1; TRBD1 matches at 9 bases. Germline trimming cut 5 bases from V and 5 bases from J; bases unmatched to any gene: 6. Germline V CDR1 and CDR2: SGHVS, FQNEAQ. This CDR3 comprises 14 residues. DNA for the CDR3: TGTGCCAGCAGCCCGGGACAGGGTGTGACTGAAGCTTTCTTT. It is translated as CASSPGQGVTEAFF.

This clonotype was counted many times. The CDR3 DNA reads as TGTGCCAGCAACTCGGGACTAGCGGGACCCACAGATACGCAGTATTTT. This encodes CASNSGLAGPTDTQYF. This chain uses TRBV12-3 or TRBV12-4 with TRBJ2-3; 13 bases map to TRBD2. The CDR3 runs 16 residues. The J segment lost 2 bases and the V segment lost 7 bases, leaving 6 bases of the junction unmatched.

This clonotype has ten or more counts. This rearrangement joins TRBV2 to TRBJ2-1; 12 nucleotides line up with TRBD2. The CDR3 has 15 amino acids. The germline gives CDR1 SNHLY, CDR2 FYNNEI. After removal of 8 bases from V and 8 bases from J, the junction contained 10 bases not matched to a gene. The CDR3 protein is CASGGRLAGVHEQFF. In nucleotides, the CDR3 is TGTGCCAGCGGGGGGAGACTAGCGGGAGTCCATGAGCAGTTCTTC.

The rearrangement uses TRBV7-8 and TRBJ1-6; 7 positions match TRBD1. J gave up 9 bases and V 0 bases, and 8 bases lay outside the gene matches. Germline values: CDR1 SGHVS, CDR2 FQNEAQ. The CDR3 has 16 residues. The CDR3 spells CASSLANRGKGSPLHF. Written as DNA, the CDR3 is TGTGCCAGCAGCTTAGCAAACAGGGGAAAGGGTTCACCCCTCCACTTT.

This clonotype has a count of ten or more. Relative to the germline gene, one junction end is altered; a read error may explain this. The chain has TRBV28 and TRBJ1-2; 7 nucleotides line up with TRBD1. CDR3 size: 13 residues. The germline gives CDR1 MDHEN, CDR2 SYDVKM. CDR3 sequence: CASRQGQSYRYTF. CDR3 bases: TGTGCCAGCAGACAGGGACAGTCCTATCGCTACACCTTC.

Remarks on this clonotype: A clone one base away is much larger, so this may be a read error. This chain links TRBV28 with TRBJ2-1, with a possible D match to TRBD2 (5 bases). The CDR3 spans 13 residues. Germline assignment: CDR1 MDHEN and CDR2 SYDVKM. The CDR3 DNA is TGTGCCAGCAGTCTAGCACAGAAAAATGAGCAGCTCTTC. Residues: CASSLAQKNEQLF.

This clonotype showed up many times. This chain uses TRBV28 with TRBJ2-1; 8 bases are a match to TRBD2. The CDR3 consists of 15 residues. V dropped 5 bases and J dropped 2; count of bases not matched to a gene: 5. Germline V gene sequence: CDR1 MDHEN, CDR2 SYDVKM. CDR3 protein: CASSPTSETYNEQFF. The CDR3 region has the DNA TGTGCCAGCAGTCCGACTAGCGAAACCTACAATGAGCAGTTCTTC. The variable domain in full, with the rest retrieved from reference TRBV28 and TRBJ2-1, is DVKVTQSSRYLVKRTGEKVFLECVQDMDHENMFWYRQDPGLGLRLIYFSYDVKMKEKGDIPEGYSVSREKKERFSLILESASTNQTSMYLCASSPTSETYNEQFFGPGTRLTVL.

The CDR3 DNA reads TGTGCCAGCAGGTCGGCAGGGAGCACAGATACGCAGTATTTT. It is translated as CASRSAGSTDTQYF. The chain links TRBV6-2 or TRBV6-3 to TRBJ2-3; a weak D match, TRBD1 (5 bases). The CDR3 extends over 14 amino acids. Per germline, CDR1 MNHEY and CDR2 SVGEGT. Trimming took 6 bases from V and 0 from J, leaving 10 bases between them.

This clonotype came up a few times. The V call is TRBV2, the J call TRBJ2-7; 16 nucleotides match TRBD2. V shed 0 bases, J shed 0 bases, and the junction held 14 bases outside the gene matches. The CDR3 spans 22 residues. The germline CDR1 and CDR2 sequences are SNHLY and FYNNEI. Written as DNA, the CDR3 is TGTGCCAGCAGTGAAGCCTTCAAAATCCCGGGACTAGCGGGGGGGAACTCCTACGAGCAGTACTTC. This sequence encodes CASSEAFKIPGLAGGNSYEQYF.

On this clonotype: A much larger clone lies a single base off, so this may be a read error. The chain links TRBV11-1 to TRBJ2-3; possible D gene TRBD1, 6 bases. The CDR3 contains 16 residues. Germline V gene sequence: CDR1 SGHAT, CDR2 FQDESV (reference sequence). V was clipped by 2 bases and J by 0 bases, with 12 bases between them. DNA for the CDR3: TGTGCCAGCAGCTTATTGGGGGCATGGAGCACAGATACGCAGTATTTT. It is translated as CASSLLGAWSTDTQYF.

The CDR3: CAWRTPISSINYGYTF. The DNA of the CDR3 is TGTGCCTGGAGGACCCCCATCAGCAGCATTAACTATGGCTACACCTTC. The chain is built from TRBV30 and TRBJ1-2; no clear D. Trimming took off 3 bases at V and 1 base at J, with 18 bases between the two ends. CDR1 and CDR2 (germline): GTSNPN, SVGIG (reference sequence). This CDR3 has 16 residues.

This clonotype showed up many times. The chain joins TRBV12-3 or TRBV12-4 to TRBJ2-1, with 14 bases matching TRBD2. The V and J ends lost 5 bases and 4 bases, in that order; junction bases with no gene match: 13. This CDR3 region has 19 residues. The CDR3 sequence is CASSEIRRGLAGGYNEQFF. The CDR3 DNA sequence: TGTGCCAGCAGTGAAATCAGGCGCGGACTAGCGGGAGGATACAATGAGCAGTTCTTC.

The CDR3 region is CASSQEVLAGEETQYF. CDR3 DNA sequence: TGTGCCAGCAGCCAAGAGGTGCTAGCGGGAGAAGAGACCCAGTACTTC. This rearrangement joins TRBV3-1 to TRBJ2-5; TRBD2 matches 10 bases. The CDR3 spans 16 residues. The V gene's germline CDR1 is LGHDT and CDR2 YNNKEL (reference sequence). Trimming removed 0 bases from V and 3 bases from J; junction bases left unmatched: 4.

This clonotype has at least ten counts. The V and J genes are TRBV7-8 and TRBJ2-1; D is uncertain. V gave up 3 bases and J gave up 8 bases, with 14 bases separating them. CDR1 is SGHVS, CDR2 FQNEAQ, per germline. The CDR3 is made up of 14 amino acids. Here the CDR3 DNA reads TGTGCCAGCAGCTTGTTGGCAAACCGGCATGAGCAGTTCTTC. Its protein product is CASSLLANRHEQFF.

The rearrangement uses TRBV4-1 and TRBJ1-5; TRBD1 matches 8 bases. The CDR3 sequence is 17 residues long. V was clipped by 4 bases and J by 3 bases; unmatched bases: 11. The V gene's germline CDR1 is MGHRA and CDR2 YSYEKL. In DNA form, the CDR3 reads TGCGCCAGCAGCCCGGGACAGGCCATCTCGGTCAATCAGCCCCAGCATTTT. It translates to CASSPGQAISVNQPQHF.

This clonotype appeared many times. V is TRBV27 and J is TRBJ1-2; TRBD1 matches at 7 bases. Trimming took 5 bases from V and 5 from J; bases not matched to a gene: 20. Germline assignment: CDR1 MNHEY and CDR2 SMNVEV (reference sequence). The CDR3 spans 18 residues. The CDR3 sequence: CASSPHPDRSTPPYGYTF. The DNA for the CDR3 is TGTGCCAGCAGTCCGCACCCGGACAGGTCGACGCCCCCGTATGGCTACACCTTC.

This rearrangement joins TRBV5-1 to TRBJ2-7; D not resolved. Germline V CDR1 and CDR2: SGHRS, YFSETQ. Trimming shortened V by 0 bases and J by 5 bases, and 12 bases separated the two germline ends. The CDR3 spans 14 residues. The CDR3 reads CASSLEAGAHEQYF. CDR3 DNA: TGCGCCAGCAGCTTGGAGGCAGGAGCCCACGAGCAGTACTTC.

This clonotype occurred a few times. The chain has TRBV9 and TRBJ2-5, with D unclear. The CDR3 runs 13 residues. CDR1 and CDR2 (germline): SGDLS, YYNGEE. V shed 3 bases and J shed 6 bases, with 12 bases lying between them. CDR3 nucleotides: TGTGCCAGCAGCGGAGCCCCTGAGCAGACCCAGTACTTC. Its protein product is CASSGAPEQTQYF. Looking up the rest from reference TRBV9 and TRBJ2-5 gives the full variable domain: DSGVTQTPKHLITATGQRVTLRCSPRSGDLSVYWYQQSLDQGLQFLIQYYNGEERAKGNILERFSAQQFPDLHSELNLSSLELGDSALYFCASSGAPEQTQYFGPGTRLLVL.

In its sample, this clonotype was seen a few times. The chain couples TRBV28 to TRBJ1-2, with D perhaps matching TRBD1 (6 bases). The length of the CDR3 is 13 residues. V lost 7 bases and J 5 bases, leaving 14 bases between the germline ends. Germline CDR1 is MDHEN and CDR2 is SYDVKM. As DNA, the CDR3 is TGTGCCAGCACCGAACAGGGAGTTTATGGCTACACCTTC. Its translation is CASTEQGVYGYTF.